The source of this T cell receptor (beta chain) is a study of T cell changes during pregnancy in multiple sclerosis. Some clones are missing from TCRdb's copy, which holds only in-frame ones; the method was immunoSEQ multiplex PCR. The sample lists about 80,000 clones, about 90% seen once, with less than 3% in the top ten. The CDR3 sequence is 18 residues long. CDR1 and CDR2 (germline): SGHNT, YYREEE (reference sequence). The junction had 18 bases not matched to a gene; V was cut back by 1 base and J by 6 bases. The chain employs TRBV5-4 and TRBJ2-7, with 8 bases that match TRBD1. The TCR sequence derives from a female donor with multiple sclerosis, enrolled in a pregnancy study. Material: peripheral blood, obtained before pregnancy. The CDR3 region has the DNA TGTGCCAGCAGCTTGTTGAGGGGTCAGGGGGCGGACAACGGCGAGCAGTACTTC. The encoded protein is CASSLLRGQGADNGEQYF.